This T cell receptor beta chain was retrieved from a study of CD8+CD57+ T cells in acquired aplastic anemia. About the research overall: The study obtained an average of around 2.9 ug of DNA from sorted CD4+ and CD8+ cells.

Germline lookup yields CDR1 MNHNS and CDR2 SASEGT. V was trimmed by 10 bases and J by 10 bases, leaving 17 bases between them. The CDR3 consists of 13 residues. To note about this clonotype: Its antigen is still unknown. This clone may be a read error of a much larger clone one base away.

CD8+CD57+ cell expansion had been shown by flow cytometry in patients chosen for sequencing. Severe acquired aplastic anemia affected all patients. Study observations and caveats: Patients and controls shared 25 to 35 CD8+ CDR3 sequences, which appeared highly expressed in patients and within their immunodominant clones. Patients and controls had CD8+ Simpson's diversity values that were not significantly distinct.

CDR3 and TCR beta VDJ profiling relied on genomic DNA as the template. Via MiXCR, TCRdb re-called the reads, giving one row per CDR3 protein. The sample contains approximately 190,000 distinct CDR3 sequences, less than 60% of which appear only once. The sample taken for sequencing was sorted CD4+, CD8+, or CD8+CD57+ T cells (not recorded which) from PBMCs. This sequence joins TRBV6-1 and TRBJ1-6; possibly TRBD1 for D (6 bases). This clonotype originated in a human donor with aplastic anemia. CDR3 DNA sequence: TGTGCCATAAAGGGAGGGGGGAACTCACCCCTCCACTTT. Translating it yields CAIKGGGNSPLHF.